These 10 T cell receptor beta chains were all obtained from the same sample, sequenced in a study of shared clonotypes between healthy human individuals. Using immunoSEQ multiplex PCR, the repertoire was profiled, and TCRdb retains in-frame clones only, with some absent. The sample consists of about 990,000 clones, about 84% of them appearing once. The sample comprised memory CD4+ T cells from PBMCs. Regarding subset: CD45RA-negative fraction. Receptor source: a man aged 18 to 30 in good health. Some clones in this sample may be carry-over from other donors' samples.

This clone was seen once. The CDR3 DNA reads TGTGCCAGCAGTTATAAGGATGAAAAACTGTTTTTT. Its protein product is CASSYKDEKLFF. This rearrangement joins TRBV6-6 to TRBJ1-4; no definite D call. This CDR3 spans 12 amino acids. CDR1 is MNHNY, CDR2 SVGAGI, per germline (reference sequence). The V end was cut by 3 bases, the J end by 6 bases, with 5 bases between.

As regards this clone: At one end the junction does not follow the germline gene, possibly because of a read error. The chain links TRBV11-2 to TRBJ1-1; TRBD1 might be the D (6 bases). CDR1 and CDR2 from the germline V gene are SGHAT and FQNNGV. The CDR3 totals 15 residues. The CDR3 protein is CASSSRGRVNSEAFF. The DNA for the CDR3 is TGTGCCAGCAGCTCCCGGGGGCGGGTCAACAGTGAAGCTTTCTTT.

The rearrangement links TRBV9 to TRBJ1-4; no clear D gene. Between the trimmed V and J ends, which lost 1 base and 7 bases, there was a span of 11 bases. This CDR3 comprises 14 residues. Germline V gene lookup returns CDR1 SGDLS and CDR2 YYNGEE. CDR3 sequence reads: CASSVSDLVEKLFF. The DNA for the CDR3 is TGTGCCAGCAGCGTATCCGATCTAGTTGAAAAACTGTTTTTT.

To note about this clone: Within the sample, other DNA sequences also encode this same CDR3. The chain links TRBV5-1 to TRBJ2-5; D ambiguous. V was trimmed by 1 base and J by 2 bases, leaving 9 bases between them. CDR3 length: 14 residues. Germline V lookup: CDR1 SGHRS, CDR2 YFSETQ. The CDR3 DNA reads as TGCGCCAGCAGCTTGTTGTCCGGACAAGAGACCCAGTACTTC. It encodes CASSLLSGQETQYF.

This clone was seen a single time. The chain is built from TRBV7-3 and TRBJ2-1; 10 bases map to TRBD2. The CDR3 has 15 residues. Trimming cost V 5 bases and J 6 bases; bases outside gene matches: 7. Germline V gene lookup returns CDR1 SGHTA and CDR2 FQGTGA. CDR3 in amino acids: CASSAGTSVGNEQFF. CDR3 bases: TGTGCCAGCAGCGCGGGGACTAGCGTCGGCAATGAGCAGTTCTTC.

As to this clone: The same CDR3 is also encoded by other DNA sequences in this sample. In DNA, the CDR3 is TGTGCCAGCAGTTTAGGGGGGGCAGGCTATGGCTACACCTTC. Translating it yields CASSLGGAGYGYTF. The genes are TRBV28 and TRBJ1-2, with D possibly being TRBD1 (6 bases). CDR1 and CDR2 (germline): MDHEN, SYDVKM. The ends were cut back, 2 bases at V and 4 bases at J, with 11 bases in the middle. This CDR3 is built from 14 residues.

J is TRBJ2-1 and V is TRBV9, with D perhaps assigned TRBD1 or TRBD2 (6 bases each). The CDR3 totals 16 residues. V was clipped by 2 bases and J by 3 bases, with 15 bases between them. Germline values: CDR1 SGDLS, CDR2 YYNGEE. Written as DNA, the CDR3 is TGTGCCAGCAGCGTGGGATGGGGGGCTCACTACAATGAGCAGTTCTTC. Translated, it gives CASSVGWGAHYNEQFF.

The chain combines TRBV2 with TRBJ1-4; no reliable D call. Germline V gene lookup returns CDR1 SNHLY and CDR2 FYNNEI. The CDR3 contains 15 residues. The V end lost 6 bases, the J end lost 2 bases, and 13 bases lay between the germline ends. CDR3 loop: CASSVRGRTNEKLFF. In DNA form, the CDR3 reads TGTGCCAGCAGCGTCCGTGGGCGGACTAATGAAAAACTGTTTTTT.

This chain uses TRBV6-5 with TRBJ2-7; 9 positions match TRBD1. This CDR3 spans 16 amino acids. CDR1 is MNHEY and CDR2 is SVGAGI in the germline V gene. The trim removed 2 bases at V and 3 bases at J, leaving 8 bases unmatched. As DNA, the CDR3 is TGTGCCAGCAGTTACGCAGATCCGGGACAGGGCTACGAGCAGTACTTC. This codes for CASSYADPGQGYEQYF.

The chain links TRBV19 to TRBJ1-2; 7 bases map to TRBD1. Germline CDR1 LNHDA, CDR2 SQIVND (reference sequence). The ends lost 5 bases at V and 2 bases at J; junction bases unmatched: 8. This CDR3 spans 15 amino acids. CDR3 amino acids: CASSSITGVNYGYTF. Written as DNA, the CDR3 is TGTGCCAGTAGTTCCATTACAGGGGTGAACTATGGCTACACCTTC.